This TCR beta chain is from a study of Graves' ophthalmopathy and Graves' hyperthyroidism. General study findings and limits: Sensitivity reached around 88% and specificity 81.08% for a 13-signature model separating ophthalmopathy from stable hyperthyroidism. Ophthalmopathy progression predictions by the model showed roughly 77% specificity and 60% to 71% sensitivity.

V lost 4 bases and J 4 bases, leaving 10 bases between the germline ends. This CDR3 contains 14 residues. From germline, CDR1 is LGHDT and CDR2 YNNKEL (reference sequence). The sample holds a few counts of this clonotype. What it recognizes is unknown. Other autoimmune diseases, uncontrolled infections, pregnancy or lactation ruled patients out of participation. Orbital computed tomography, thyroid ultrasound, TRAb, serum thyroxine and clinical symptoms formed the basis of diagnosis. Amplified TCR beta CDR3 regions were obtained using RNA transcripts as template. Second-round multiplex PCR followed a first-round RT-PCR using HTBI primers. TCRdb redid the calling of the multiplex PCR reads with MiXCR, one entry per CDR3 protein. Of more than 300,000 distinct CDR3 sequences listed, about 17% are singletons.

The TCR comes from an adult woman with stable Graves' hyperthyroidism. The genes are TRBV3-1 and TRBJ2-2; D is unresolved. Sequenced material: peripheral blood. The CDR3 nucleotides read TGTGCCAGCAGCCTAAAGGACCCCACCGGGGAGCTGTTTTTT. Its protein is CASSLKDPTGELFF.